A single sample is the source of the 4 T cell receptor beta chains below, sequenced in a study of T-cell reconstitution after alpha-beta-depleted transplantation in children. Unique molecular identifiers were incorporated into the prepared TCRbeta library. TCRdb re-called the PCR reads with MiXCR, one entry per CDR3 protein. Of approximately 240,000 distinct CDR3 sequences listed, 8.5% to 10% are singletons. Sequenced material: PBMCs from the stem cell graft donor, taken from the stem cell graft. The receptors here all came from a human donor who donated a stem cell graft to a child with acute lymphoblastic leukemia.

At least ten counts were recorded for this clonotype. This sequence joins TRBV12-3 or TRBV12-4 and TRBJ1-4; D unresolved. This CDR3 comprises 13 residues. V lost 8 bases and J 7 bases, leaving 14 bases between the germline ends. The CDR3 DNA is TGTGCCAGCGTGCCGCCGGGCGTTGAAAAACTGTTTTTT. It specifies CASVPPGVEKLFF.

V is TRBV6-2 or TRBV6-3 and J is TRBJ1-2; D may be TRBD1 (5 bases). CDR3 length: 15 amino acids. Trimming took off 4 bases at V and 2 bases at J, with 14 bases between the two ends. Germline CDR1 MNHEY, CDR2 SVGEGT. The CDR3 region is CASSSASTANYGYTF. CDR3 nucleotide sequence: TGTGCCAGCAGTTCTGCATCGACAGCAAACTATGGCTACACCTTC.

The V gene is TRBV20-1, the J gene TRBJ2-3, with 9 positions matching TRBD2. Trimming cost V 1 base and J 2 bases; bases outside gene matches: 10. The CDR3 extends over 17 amino acids. Germline V gene data show CDR1 as DFQATT and CDR2 as SNEGSKA (reference sequence). The CDR3, as DNA: TGCAGTGCTAGAGCCTTACCTAGCGGGGAATACACAGATACGCAGTATTTT. Amino acids: CSARALPSGEYTDTQYF.

This clonotype was recorded many times. J is TRBJ1-4 and V is TRBV7-8; no reliable D call. The CDR3 length is 17 residues. In germline, CDR1 is SGHVS, CDR2 FQNEAQ. V was pared by 0 bases and J by 8 bases, with 19 bases between. The CDR3 region has the DNA TGTGCCAGCAGCTTAGCCCCTGGTACGGACTCTGGGGAAAAACTGTTTTTT. It is translated as CASSLAPGTDSGEKLFF.